A selection of T cell receptor beta chains follows, all from one sample in a study of shared clonotypes between healthy human individuals. Here immunoSEQ multiplex PCR was the method, and the copy in TCRdb shows in-frame clones only, minus some. This table has 2 million or so clones, about 95% appearing once. Sequenced: naive CD4+ T cells sorted from blood. These receptors were collected from a man younger than 35 in good health. Both conserved end residues are part of each CDR3. A D gene is named only where the DNA matches it firmly. Where a row states a size, it is once, few, many or the class of an expanded clone; other rows omit it.

d_gene	j_gene	v_gene	abundance	CDR3aa	CDR3nt
-	TRBJ1-5	TRBV10-2	-	CASRLGQANQPQHF	TGCGCCAGCAGATTAGGTCAGGCTAATCAGCCCCAGCATTTT
-	TRBJ2-5	TRBV5-4	once	CASSLERRPETQYF	TGTGCCAGCAGCTTGGAAAGGCGCCCAGAGACCCAGTACTTC
-	TRBJ2-3	TRBV5-4	-	CASSPTGGLGDTQYF	TGTGCCAGCAGCCCCACCGGGGGCCTAGGAGATACGCAGTATTTT
-	TRBJ2-2	TRBV5-4	-	CASSLGVGELFF	TGTGCCAGCAGCTTGGGAGTCGGGGAGCTGTTTTTT
TRBD2	TRBJ2-2	TRBV6-6	-	CASWGAGTGELFF	TGTGCCTCTTGGGGAGCGGGAACCGGGGAGCTGTTTTTT
-	TRBJ1-6	TRBV5-1	-	CASSLRDQPFAYNSPLHF	TGCGCCAGCAGCCTTCGGGATCAACCTTTCGCCTATAATTCACCCCTCCACTTT
-	TRBJ2-2	TRBV5-1	-	CASTKSGDPTGELFF	TGCGCCAGCACTAAGAGTGGCGACCCCACCGGGGAGCTGTTTTTT
-	TRBJ2-7	TRBV7-2	-	CASSPPGFHEQYF	TGTGCCAGCAGCCCCCCGGGGTTCCACGAGCAGTACTTC
-	TRBJ1-4	TRBV4-1	-	CASLNRVGMATNEKLFF	TGCGCCAGCCTGAACAGGGTGGGAATGGCAACTAATGAAAAACTGTTTTTT
TRBD1	TRBJ1-4	TRBV28	-	CASRLGQPFNEKLFF	TGTGCCAGCAGGTTGGGACAGCCTTTTAATGAAAAACTGTTTTTT
TRBD2	TRBJ2-1	TRBV5-4	once	CASSLAGGTYNEQFF	TGTGCCAGCAGCTTGGCGGGGGGGACCTACAATGAGCAGTTCTTC
TRBD1	TRBJ1-1	TRBV11-3	once	CASSAAGTANTEAFF	TGTGCCAGCAGCGCCGCCGGGACAGCGAACACTGAAGCTTTCTTT
TRBD1	TRBJ2-1	TRBV5-1	once	CASRRGTGGTDEQFF	TGCGCCAGCAGGAGAGGGACAGGGGGCACGGATGAGCAGTTCTTC